The entry below describes one T cell receptor (beta chain). Its target antigen remains unknown. Per-base qualities were not stored, and no clone one base away is much larger. The library was obtained by the immunoSEQ multiplex PCR assay. A mixture of 60 forward primers for TCR Vbeta segments and 13 reverse primers for TCR Jbeta segments was used in the multiplex PCR. A multiplex PCR assay on genomic DNA amplified the CDR3 region of rearranged TCR beta genes. On the Illumina HiSeq System, the amplified TCR beta libraries were sequenced as 87-base-pair reads. Per the source publication's procedure: In a later analysis, some 80 million unique TCR beta chains were counted across the roughly 670 repertoires, and roughly 11 million of these chains were shared by at least two donors. Raw reads were error-corrected and collapsed into unique sequences by a nearest-neighbor algorithm in which closely related sequences were merged to remove PCR and sequencing errors. CDR3 sequences were aligned to IMGT reference sequences to assign V, D and J gene segments. Each retained sequence needed at least a six-nucleotide match to both a V gene segment and a J gene segment. Rearrangements were classified as productive when the CDR3 lacked stop codons and remained in frame with V and J, and all other rearrangements were classified as non-productive. CDR3 was defined according to IMGT convention as the region running from the second conserved V-encoded cysteine to the conserved J-encoded phenylalanine. The earlier analysis of about 620 of the donors excluded sequences that lacked an unambiguous match to a single V gene segment. An earlier analysis of 587 of the donors classified V segments as functional when productive rearrangements were above 56.7% and as segregating when the standard deviation between donors was above 5%. A statistical classification framework was built to diagnose cytomegalovirus status from the catalog of TCR beta chain sequences. V and J gene assignment, in a later analysis, came from comparing TCR nucleotide sequences with IMGT/GENE-DB human TR gene sequences. The TCRdist pipeline was used in a later analysis to assign CDR3 sequences and most-parsimonious VDJ recombination scenarios. In a later analysis, each TCR beta chain was defined by its CDR3 amino acid sequence together with its V-gene family, and reads lacking a unique V-gene family were excluded. In a later analysis, 450 to 600 highly shared, low-generation-probability nucleotide sequences were removed to address suspected cross-contamination and a sequencing artifact. For each public chain, a later analysis derived a clonal expansion index from normalized ranks of inferred template counts within each repertoire. Generation probabilities in a later analysis came from a VDJ recombination model fitted to out-of-frame rearrangements, and those results were checked against IGoR. In a later analysis, TCR-TCR, TCR-HLA and TCR-CMV co-occurrence was scored with hypergeometric tests, and a repertoire-size bias correction was applied to TCR pairs. To estimate false discovery rates, a later analysis permuted the HLA or CMV assignments 20 times. In a later analysis, co-occurring TCRs were grouped using DBSCAN, with TCRdist sequence similarity added in when clustering inside HLA-allele-positive subsets. Repertoires with fewer than 30,000 or more than 120,000 public chains were left out of co-occurrence clustering, as were several repertoires with anomalous nucleotide sharing. The table comes from immuneACCESS by way of TCRdb, which keeps in-frame sequences with V and J called. Part of the clones is missing from these tables; in studies checked, under half for an unresolved V gene and the rest for unknown reasons. V and J calls plus clone size are reproduced from that table; the DNA served to infer D and trimming. Present in this sample are around 220,000 clones, about 77% of which were seen just once. 1.8% of the sample is held by the ten biggest clonotypes.

The data were taken from a study of cytomegalovirus exposure and HLA in healthy donors (TCRdb year 2017). Study-level background: An earlier analysis of approximately 640 of the donors reported more than 250 Gb of sequence data and 117 million unique TCR beta sequences from about 200 million T cells. Every discovery cohort repertoire had been produced on one sequencing platform. About 300 gigabases of sequencing data and tens of millions of unique TCR sequences were included in an early release covering about 700 HLA-typed donors. A later genetic analysis used genome-wide SNP genotypes for about 65% of the 666 donors, treating that subset as a discovery cohort. Class I and class II HLA loci were covered by the typing at four-digit resolution. Of the roughly 400 genotyped donors, roughly 76% were placed in the genetic ancestry cluster associated with self-reported Caucasian donors. Typing coverage varied by locus: roughly 629-630 donors for A, B, C, DRB1 and DQB1; roughly 510 for DQA1; more than 600 for DPA1; approximately 490 for DPB1. In a later analysis, previously published TCR beta repertoires from some 640 donors were re-analyzed and high-resolution HLA genotyping was added so that TCR occurrence patterns could be studied. Rather than drawing on any new phenotypic data, the later analysis identified candidate immune exposures from TCR beta sequences and the way those sequences occurred across donors. Four or five DR-DQ haplotypes were handled as single units for association and clustering because linkage in the cohort was strong. Alongside the repertoire data, information on donor age, sex, ethnicity and CMV serostatus was compiled. The study aimed to test whether signatures of past pathogen exposure could be identified by cataloging public T cell receptors. To decide whether each TCR beta V gene segment behaved as functional or pseudogenic, an earlier analysis of fewer than 750 of the donors relied on high-throughput TCR beta sequencing. On average, about 240,000 unique TCR beta nucleotide sequences were sequenced per donor among more than 350 genotyped donors of the cohort, with roughly 19% of those sequences being non-productive. The T cell repertoires of 666 subjects were profiled by immunosequencing and related to cytomegalovirus serostatus. High-throughput TCR immunosequencing, statistical association of individual TCRs with disease status, and machine learning were combined to predict cytomegalovirus infection status. Besides the first cohort of 666 subjects, a separate validation cohort made up of 120 different subjects was used.

The cohort was made up of approximately 670 healthy bone marrow donors. At the time of sampling, every cohort member was nominally healthy, though immune exposures that went unrecorded were likely present. The donor was CMV seronegative and belonged to the group of roughly 330 seronegative cohort members. A peripheral blood sample was provided by each donor, and peripheral blood mononuclear cells were used for TCR beta sequencing. The Qiagen DNeasy Blood Extraction Kit was used to extract genomic DNA from the blood cell samples. The full study reports these points: A later analysis found that most CMV-associated TCR beta chains appeared HLA-restricted, with HLA associations seemingly driven largely by CMV exposure. A few of the identified cytomegalovirus-associated TCR beta chains were confirmed in vitro to be specific for cytomegalovirus antigens. The study gave a list of about 150 TCR beta chains associated with cytomegalovirus. A group of highly shared sequence variants was considered likely to be a technical artifact of the sequencing pipeline. In both the original and validation cohorts, the classifier was reported to diagnose cytomegalovirus status with high specificity and sensitivity. A further reported finding was that TCR beta sequences accurately predicted the HLA-A and HLA-B alleles for most subjects in the first cohort. Only TCR beta chains were sequenced in this cohort, and the absence of alpha or paired-chain data limited detectable features. Because some donors lacked HLA typing at each locus, the association tests relied only on the typed subset. At a false discovery rate of 0.05, a later analysis linked 16,000 or so TCR beta sequences to specific HLA alleles. A later analysis found that TCR association rates varied across HLA loci, with DRB1 alleles showing the most associated TCRs and HLA-C alleles the fewest. The only immune exposure information available for the cohort was CMV serostatus. In a later analysis, HLA-associated TCR beta chains were found to be more clonally expanded and to have lower generation probabilities than equally common non-associated chains. A later analysis reported that several top co-occurrence clusters appeared linked to parvovirus B19, influenza, CMV and Epstein-Barr virus. Assigning TCR associations to individual alleles was difficult when HLA alleles, especially DR and DQ, strongly co-occurred. Correlated functional status among segregating V segments might be attributable to linkage disequilibrium, but an unknown experimental factor could not be ruled out. The presence/absence analyses assumed that sequencing depth was roughly uniform across donors, and that assumption may not be true. Because counts were too low, seventeen rarely observed V segments, including chromosome 9 orphons, were excluded from the earlier analysis of around 590 of the donors. Most TCR sequences were seen in very few donors, while some public TCRs were found in many individuals. The authors suggested that the approach could potentially be generalized to other disease states and immunological phenotypes. A later genetic analysis associated a missense DCLRE1C variant with V-gene and J-gene trimming of TCR beta chains, and an independent cohort replicated the association. Broadly in line with IMGT annotations, most TCR beta V segments showed up in productive rearrangements about 90% or about 30% of the time in an earlier analysis of roughly 590 of the donors. A later genetic analysis reported fewer N-insertions in productive TCRs among donors in an Asian-associated ancestry cluster than the roughly 720-donor mean.

The sequence was collected from a woman aged 25-40 years in good health and CMV-seronegative. Material: PBMCs.

The bases are TGTGCCAGCAGTTTCCCGGGACAGGGTTTCTCTGGGGCCAACGTCCTGACTTTC. The encoded protein is CASSFPGQGFSGANVLTF. The chain is encoded by TRBV2 joined to TRBJ2-6; TRBD1 fits 9 bases in the junction. The CDR3 measures 18 amino acids from cysteine to phenylalanine. The retained sequence is limited to the CDR3, 54 bases, with the frame set at the first base. Reading the germline V gene gives CDR1 SNHLY and CDR2 FYNNEI. Compared with germline, V lacks 5 bases and J lacks 0 bases; bases without a gene match: 8.